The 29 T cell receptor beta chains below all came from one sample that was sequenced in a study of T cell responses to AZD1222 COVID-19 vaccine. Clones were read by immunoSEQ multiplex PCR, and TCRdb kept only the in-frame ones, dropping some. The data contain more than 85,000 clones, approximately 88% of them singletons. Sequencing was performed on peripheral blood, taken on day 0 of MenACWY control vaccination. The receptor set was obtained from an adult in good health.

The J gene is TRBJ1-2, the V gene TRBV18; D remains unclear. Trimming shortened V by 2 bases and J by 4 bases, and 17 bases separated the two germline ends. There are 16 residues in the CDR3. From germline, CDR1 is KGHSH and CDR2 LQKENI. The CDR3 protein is CASSPERSSEGYGYTF. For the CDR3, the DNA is TGTGCCAGCTCACCAGAGCGGTCCTCGGAGGGCTATGGCTACACCTTC.

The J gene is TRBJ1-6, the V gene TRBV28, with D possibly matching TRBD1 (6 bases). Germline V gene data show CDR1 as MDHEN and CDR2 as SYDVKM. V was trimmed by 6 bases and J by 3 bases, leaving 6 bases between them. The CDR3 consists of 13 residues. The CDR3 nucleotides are TGTGCCAGCAGACAGGGCTATAATTCACCCCTCCACTTT. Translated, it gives CASRQGYNSPLHF.

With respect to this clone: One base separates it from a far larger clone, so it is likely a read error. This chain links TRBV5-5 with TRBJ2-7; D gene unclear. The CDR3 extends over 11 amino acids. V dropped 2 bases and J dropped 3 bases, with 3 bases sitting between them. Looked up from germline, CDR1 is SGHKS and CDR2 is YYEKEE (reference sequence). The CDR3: CASSFYYEQYF. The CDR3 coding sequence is TGTGCCAGCAGCTTCTACTACGAGCAGTACTTC.

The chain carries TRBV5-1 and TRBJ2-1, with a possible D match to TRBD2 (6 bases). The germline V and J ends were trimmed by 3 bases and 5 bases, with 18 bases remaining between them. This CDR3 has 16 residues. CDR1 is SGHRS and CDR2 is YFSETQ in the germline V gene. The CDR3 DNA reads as TGCGCCAGCAGCTCAGGACGGGACTCACCCGACAATGAGCAGTTCTTC. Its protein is CASSSGRDSPDNEQFF.

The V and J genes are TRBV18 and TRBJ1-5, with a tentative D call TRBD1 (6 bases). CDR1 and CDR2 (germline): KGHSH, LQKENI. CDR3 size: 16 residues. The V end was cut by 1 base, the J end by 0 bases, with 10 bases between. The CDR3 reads CASSPRTGSSNQPQHF. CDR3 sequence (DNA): TGTGCCAGCTCACCACGAACAGGGTCTAGCAATCAGCCCCAGCATTTT.

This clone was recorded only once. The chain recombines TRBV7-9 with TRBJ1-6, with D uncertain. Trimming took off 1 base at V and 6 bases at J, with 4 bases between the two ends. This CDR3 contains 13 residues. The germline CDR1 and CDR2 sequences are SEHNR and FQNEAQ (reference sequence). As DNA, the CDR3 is TGTGCCAGCAGCTTAGGAGCTAATTCACCCCTCCACTTT. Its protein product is CASSLGANSPLHF. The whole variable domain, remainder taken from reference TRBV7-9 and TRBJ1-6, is DTGVSQNPRHKITKRGQNVTFRCDPISEHNRLYWYRQTLGQGPEFLTYFQNEAQLEKSRLLSDRFSAERPKGSFSTLEIQRTEQGDSAMYLCASSLGANSPLHFGNGTRLTVT.

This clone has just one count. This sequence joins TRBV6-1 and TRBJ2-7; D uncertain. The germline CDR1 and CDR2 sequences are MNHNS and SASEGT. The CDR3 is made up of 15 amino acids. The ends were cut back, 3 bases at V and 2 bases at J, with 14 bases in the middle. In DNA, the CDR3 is TGTGCCAGCAGTGATGGGCGGAGCGCAACCTACGAGCAGTACTTC. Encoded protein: CASSDGRSATYEQYF.

As DNA, the CDR3 is TGTGCCAGCTCACCACAAGCAGGACTAGCGGGTGGGGATGAGCAGTTCTTC. This gives the protein CASSPQAGLAGGDEQFF. This sequence joins TRBV18 and TRBJ2-1, with 11 bases lining up with TRBD2. CDR3 length: 17 residues. Germline V lookup: CDR1 KGHSH, CDR2 LQKENI. V dropped 1 base and J dropped 8; count of bases not matched to a gene: 10.

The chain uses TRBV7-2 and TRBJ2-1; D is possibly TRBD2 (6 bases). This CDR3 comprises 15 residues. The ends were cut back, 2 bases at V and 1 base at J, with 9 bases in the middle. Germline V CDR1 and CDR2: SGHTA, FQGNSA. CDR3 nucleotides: TGTGCCAGCAGCTTAACGGGAGTATCCTACAATGAGCAGTTCTTC. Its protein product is CASSLTGVSYNEQFF.

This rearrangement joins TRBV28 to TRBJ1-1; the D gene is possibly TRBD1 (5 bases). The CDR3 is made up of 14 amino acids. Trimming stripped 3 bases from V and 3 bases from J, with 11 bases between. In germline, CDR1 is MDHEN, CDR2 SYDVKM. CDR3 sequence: CASSFSGEDTEAFF. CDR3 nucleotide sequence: TGTGCCAGCAGTTTTTCGGGGGAGGACACTGAAGCTTTCTTT.

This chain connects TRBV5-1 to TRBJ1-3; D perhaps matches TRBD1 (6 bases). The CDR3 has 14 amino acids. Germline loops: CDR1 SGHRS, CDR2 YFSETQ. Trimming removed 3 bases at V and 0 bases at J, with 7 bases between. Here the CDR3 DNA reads TGCGCCAGCAGCTCGGGACACTCTGGAAACACCATATATTTT. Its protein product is CASSSGHSGNTIYF.

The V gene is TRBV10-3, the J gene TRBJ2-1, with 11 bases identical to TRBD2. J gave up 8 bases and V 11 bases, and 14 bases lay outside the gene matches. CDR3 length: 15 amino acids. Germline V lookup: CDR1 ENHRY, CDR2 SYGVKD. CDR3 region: CAAGATSGGGDEQFF. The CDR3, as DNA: TGTGCCGCCGGGGCCACTAGCGGGGGAGGCGATGAGCAGTTCTTC.

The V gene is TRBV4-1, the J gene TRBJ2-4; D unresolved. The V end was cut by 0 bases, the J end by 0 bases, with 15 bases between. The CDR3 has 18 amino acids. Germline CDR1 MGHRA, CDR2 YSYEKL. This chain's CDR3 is CASSQEAGSLLAKNIQYF. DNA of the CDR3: TGCGCCAGCAGCCAAGAAGCCGGCAGTTTATTAGCCAAAAACATTCAGTACTTC.

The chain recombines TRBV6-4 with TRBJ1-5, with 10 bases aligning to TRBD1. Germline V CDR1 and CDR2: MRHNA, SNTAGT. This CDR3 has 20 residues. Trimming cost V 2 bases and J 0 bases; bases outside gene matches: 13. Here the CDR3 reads CASSDPGDRGTVASNQPQHF. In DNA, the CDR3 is TGTGCCAGCAGTGACCCTGGGGACAGGGGAACGGTAGCTAGCAATCAGCCCCAGCATTTT.

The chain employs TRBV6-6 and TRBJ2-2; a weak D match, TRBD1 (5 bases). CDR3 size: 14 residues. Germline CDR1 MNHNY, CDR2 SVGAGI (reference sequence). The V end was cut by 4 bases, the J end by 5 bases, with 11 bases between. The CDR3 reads CASSSHTGTGELFF. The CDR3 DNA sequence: TGTGCCAGCAGTTCCCATACAGGAACCGGGGAGCTGTTTTTT.

CDR3 in DNA: TGTGCCAGCAGCCAACGACTAGGGGAAGGAGTTGAGCAGTTCTTC. This translates into CASSQRLGEGVEQFF. The chain recombines TRBV3-1 (or the pseudogene TRBV3-2) with TRBJ2-1; tentative D call: TRBD2 (6 bases). The CDR3 covers 15 residues. Per germline, CDR1 LGHDT and CDR2 YNNKEL (reference sequence). V was cut by 2 bases and J by 9 bases, with 17 bases left in between.

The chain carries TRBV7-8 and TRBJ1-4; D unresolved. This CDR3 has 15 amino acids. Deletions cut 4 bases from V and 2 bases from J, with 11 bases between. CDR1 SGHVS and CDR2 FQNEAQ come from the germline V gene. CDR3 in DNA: TGTGCCAGCAGCTCGGTAGAGGCCACTAATGAAAAACTGTTTTTT. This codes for CASSSVEATNEKLFF.

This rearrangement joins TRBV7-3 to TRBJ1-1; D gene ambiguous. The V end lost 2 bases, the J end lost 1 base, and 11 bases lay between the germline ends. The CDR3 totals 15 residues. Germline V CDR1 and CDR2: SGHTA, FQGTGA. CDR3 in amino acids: CASSLAGQKNTEAFF. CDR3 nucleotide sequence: TGTGCCAGCAGCTTAGCTGGGCAGAAGAACACTGAAGCTTTCTTT.

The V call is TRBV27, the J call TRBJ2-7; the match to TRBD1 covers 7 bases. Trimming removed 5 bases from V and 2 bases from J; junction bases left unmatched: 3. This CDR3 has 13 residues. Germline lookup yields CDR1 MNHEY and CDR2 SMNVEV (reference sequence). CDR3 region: CASSGQETYEQYF. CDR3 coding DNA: TGTGCCAGCAGTGGACAGGAGACCTACGAGCAGTACTTC.

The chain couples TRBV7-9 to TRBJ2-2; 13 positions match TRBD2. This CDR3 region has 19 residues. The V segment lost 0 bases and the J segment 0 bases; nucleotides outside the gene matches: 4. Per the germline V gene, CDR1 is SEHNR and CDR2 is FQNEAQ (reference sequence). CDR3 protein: CASSLAGLAGVANTGELFF. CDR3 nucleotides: TGTGCCAGCAGCTTAGCCGGACTAGCGGGGGTCGCGAACACCGGGGAGCTGTTTTTT.

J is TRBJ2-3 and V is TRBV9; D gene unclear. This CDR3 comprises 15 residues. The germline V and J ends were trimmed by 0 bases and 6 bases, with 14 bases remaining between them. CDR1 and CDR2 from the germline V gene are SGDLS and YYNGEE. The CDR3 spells CASSVGPTSDDTQYF. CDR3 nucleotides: TGTGCCAGCAGCGTAGGGCCGACGTCCGACGATACGCAGTATTTT.

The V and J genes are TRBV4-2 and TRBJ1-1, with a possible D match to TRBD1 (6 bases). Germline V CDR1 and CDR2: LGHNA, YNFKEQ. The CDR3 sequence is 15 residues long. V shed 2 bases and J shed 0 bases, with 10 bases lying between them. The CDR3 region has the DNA TGTGCCAGCAGCCAACTTGGACAGATGAACACTGAAGCTTTCTTT. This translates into CASSQLGQMNTEAFF.

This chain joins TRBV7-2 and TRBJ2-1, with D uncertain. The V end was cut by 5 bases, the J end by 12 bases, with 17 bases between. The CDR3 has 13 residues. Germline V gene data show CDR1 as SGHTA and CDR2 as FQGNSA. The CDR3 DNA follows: TGTGCCAGCAGCCCCGTTATAGGCTTTGGGCAGTTCTTC. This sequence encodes CASSPVIGFGQFF.

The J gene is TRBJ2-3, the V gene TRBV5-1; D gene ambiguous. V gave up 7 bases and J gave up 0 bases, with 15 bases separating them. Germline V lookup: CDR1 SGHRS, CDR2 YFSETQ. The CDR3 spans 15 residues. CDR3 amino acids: CASRRLLTSTDTQYF. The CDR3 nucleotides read TGCGCCAGCCGCCGACTTTTGACTAGCACAGATACGCAGTATTTT.

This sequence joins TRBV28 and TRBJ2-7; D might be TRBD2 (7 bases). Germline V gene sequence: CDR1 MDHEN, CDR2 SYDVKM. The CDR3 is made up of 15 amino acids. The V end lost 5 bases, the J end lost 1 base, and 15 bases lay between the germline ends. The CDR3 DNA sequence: TGTGCCAGCAGTGCCACAGGGAGGGCATCCTACGAGCAGTACTTC. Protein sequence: CASSATGRASYEQYF.

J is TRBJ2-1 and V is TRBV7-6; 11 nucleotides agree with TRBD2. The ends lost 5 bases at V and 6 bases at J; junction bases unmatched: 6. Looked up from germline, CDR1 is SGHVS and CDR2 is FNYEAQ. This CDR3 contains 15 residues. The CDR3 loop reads CASSGSGGAFNEQFF. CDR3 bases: TGTGCCAGCAGCGGTAGCGGGGGGGCCTTCAATGAGCAGTTCTTC. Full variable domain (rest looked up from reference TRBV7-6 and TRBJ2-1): GAGVSQSPRYKVTKRGQDVALRCDPISGHVSLYWYRQALGQGPEFLTYFNYEAQQDKSGLPNDRFSAERPEGSISTLTIQRTEQRDSAMYRCASSGSGGAFNEQFFGPGTRLTVL.

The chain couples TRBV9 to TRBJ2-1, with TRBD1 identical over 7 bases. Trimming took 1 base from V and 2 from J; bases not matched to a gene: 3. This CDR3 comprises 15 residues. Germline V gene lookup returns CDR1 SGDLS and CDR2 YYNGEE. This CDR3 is CASSVSGGTYNEQFF. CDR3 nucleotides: TGTGCCAGCAGCGTATCAGGGGGAACCTACAATGAGCAGTTCTTC.

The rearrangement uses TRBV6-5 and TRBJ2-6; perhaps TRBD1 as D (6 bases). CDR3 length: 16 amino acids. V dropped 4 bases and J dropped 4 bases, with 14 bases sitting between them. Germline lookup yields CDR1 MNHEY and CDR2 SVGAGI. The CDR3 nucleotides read TGTGCCAGCAGTTCGAACAGGGAAATGGGGGCCAACGTCCTGACTTTC. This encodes CASSSNREMGANVLTF.

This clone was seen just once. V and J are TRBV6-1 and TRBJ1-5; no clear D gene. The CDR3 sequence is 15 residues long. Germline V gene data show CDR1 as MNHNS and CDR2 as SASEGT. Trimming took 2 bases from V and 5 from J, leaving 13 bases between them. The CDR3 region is CASSESVTVDQPQHF. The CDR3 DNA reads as TGTGCCAGCAGTGAATCGGTCACCGTGGATCAGCCCCAGCATTTT.